This T cell receptor beta chain was identified during a study of CD8+ T cells in alopecia areata. Study summary: Those patients who were treated received oral tofacitinib, which was given at 5 to 10 mg twice daily for moderate-to-severe alopecia areata.

Reverse transcribed after extraction, RNA yielded cDNA as the sequencing template. The assay was immunoSEQ multiplex PCR, and TCRdb's table has in-frame clones only and misses some. In the table there are over 120,000 clones, around 60% of which are singletons. This clonotype was sampled from a human donor with alopecia areata. The sequencing here drew on CD4+ T cells sorted from blood, taken at week 0.

The CDR3 protein is CASSSLGLSGNTIYF. Written as DNA, the CDR3 is TGTGCCAGCAGCTCCTTAGGGTTGTCCGGAAACACCATATATTTT. The chain combines TRBV6-5 with TRBJ1-3, with D unclear. CDR1 is MNHEY, CDR2 SVGAGI, per germline. CDR3 length equals 15 residues. Trimming shortened V by 6 bases and J by 4 bases, and 16 bases separated the two germline ends.